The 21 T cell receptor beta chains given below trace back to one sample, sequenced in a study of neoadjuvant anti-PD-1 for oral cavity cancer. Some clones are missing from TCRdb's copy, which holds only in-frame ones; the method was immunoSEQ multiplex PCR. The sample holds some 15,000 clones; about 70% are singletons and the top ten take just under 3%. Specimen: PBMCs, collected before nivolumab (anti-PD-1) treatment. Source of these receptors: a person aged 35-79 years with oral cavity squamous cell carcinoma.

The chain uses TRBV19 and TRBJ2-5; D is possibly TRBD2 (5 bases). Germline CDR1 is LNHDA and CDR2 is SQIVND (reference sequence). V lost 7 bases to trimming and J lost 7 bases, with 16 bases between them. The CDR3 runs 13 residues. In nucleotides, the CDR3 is TGTGCCAGTATCCTCGGGGATGAGGTGACCCAGTACTTC. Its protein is CASILGDEVTQYF.

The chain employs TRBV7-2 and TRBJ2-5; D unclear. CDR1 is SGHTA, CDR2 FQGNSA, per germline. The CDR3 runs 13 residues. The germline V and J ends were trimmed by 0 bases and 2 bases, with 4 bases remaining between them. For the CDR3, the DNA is TGTGCCAGCAGCTTAGCACAGCAAGAGACCCAGTACTTC. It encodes CASSLAQQETQYF.

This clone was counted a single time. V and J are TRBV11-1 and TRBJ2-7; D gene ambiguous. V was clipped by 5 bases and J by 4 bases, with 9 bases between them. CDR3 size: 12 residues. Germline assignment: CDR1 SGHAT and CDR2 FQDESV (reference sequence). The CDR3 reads CASSALGYEQYF. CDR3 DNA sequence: TGTGCCAGCAGCGCCCTAGGGTACGAGCAGTACTTC. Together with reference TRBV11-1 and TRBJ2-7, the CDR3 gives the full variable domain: EAEVAQSPRYKITEKSQAVAFWCDPISGHATLYWYRQILGQGPELLVQFQDESVVDDSQLPKDRFSAERLKGVDSTLKIQPAELGDSAMYLCASSALGYEQYFGPGTRLTVT.

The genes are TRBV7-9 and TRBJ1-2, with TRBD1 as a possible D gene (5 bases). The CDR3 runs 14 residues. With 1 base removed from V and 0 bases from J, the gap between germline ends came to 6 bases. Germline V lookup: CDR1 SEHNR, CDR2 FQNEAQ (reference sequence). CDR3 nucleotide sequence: TGTGCCAGCAGCTTAGGGGGGGCTAACTATGGCTACACCTTC. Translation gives CASSLGGANYGYTF.

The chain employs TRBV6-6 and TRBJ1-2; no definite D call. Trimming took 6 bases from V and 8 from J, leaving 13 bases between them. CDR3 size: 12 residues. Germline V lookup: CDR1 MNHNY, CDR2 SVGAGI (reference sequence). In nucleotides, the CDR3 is TGTGCCAGCAGGGATTACCAGTGGGGCTACACCTTC. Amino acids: CASRDYQWGYTF.

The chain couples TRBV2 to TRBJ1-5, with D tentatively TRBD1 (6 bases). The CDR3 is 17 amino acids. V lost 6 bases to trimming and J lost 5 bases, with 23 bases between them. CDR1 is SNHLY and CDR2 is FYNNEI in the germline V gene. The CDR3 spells CASRKKRDTLLHQPQHF. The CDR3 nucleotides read TGTGCCAGCAGAAAAAAACGGGACACACTTTTGCATCAGCCCCAGCATTTT.

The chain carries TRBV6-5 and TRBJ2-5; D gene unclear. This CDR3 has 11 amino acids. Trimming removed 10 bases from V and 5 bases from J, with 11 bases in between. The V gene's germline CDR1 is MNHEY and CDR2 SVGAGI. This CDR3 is CATFQMETQYF. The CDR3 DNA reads TGTGCCACTTTCCAGATGGAGACCCAGTACTTC.

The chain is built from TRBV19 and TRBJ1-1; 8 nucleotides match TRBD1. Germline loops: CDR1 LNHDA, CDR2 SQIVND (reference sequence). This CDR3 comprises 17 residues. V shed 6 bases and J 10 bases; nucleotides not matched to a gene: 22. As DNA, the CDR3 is TGTGCCAGTAGGAGACCAGCAGATGCGGTGCACAGGGGGACAGCTTTCTTT. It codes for CASRRPADAVHRGTAFF.

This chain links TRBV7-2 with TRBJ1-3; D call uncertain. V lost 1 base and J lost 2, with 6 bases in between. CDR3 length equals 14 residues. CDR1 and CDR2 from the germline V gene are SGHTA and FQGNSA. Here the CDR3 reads CASSLGSPGNTIYF. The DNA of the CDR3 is TGTGCCAGCAGCTTAGGTTCTCCTGGAAACACCATATATTTT.

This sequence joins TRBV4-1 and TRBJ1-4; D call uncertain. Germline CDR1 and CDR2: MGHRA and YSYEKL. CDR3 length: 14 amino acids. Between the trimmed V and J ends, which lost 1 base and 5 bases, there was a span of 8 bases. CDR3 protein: CASSQGRGNEKLFF. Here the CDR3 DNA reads TGCGCCAGCAGCCAAGGTCGGGGAAATGAAAAACTGTTTTTT.

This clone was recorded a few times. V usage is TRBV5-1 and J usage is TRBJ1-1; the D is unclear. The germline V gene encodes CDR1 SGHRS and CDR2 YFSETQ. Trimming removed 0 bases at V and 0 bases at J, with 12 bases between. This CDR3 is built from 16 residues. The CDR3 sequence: CASSLDVVAMNTEAFF. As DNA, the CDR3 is TGCGCCAGCAGCTTGGACGTAGTTGCCATGAACACTGAAGCTTTCTTT.

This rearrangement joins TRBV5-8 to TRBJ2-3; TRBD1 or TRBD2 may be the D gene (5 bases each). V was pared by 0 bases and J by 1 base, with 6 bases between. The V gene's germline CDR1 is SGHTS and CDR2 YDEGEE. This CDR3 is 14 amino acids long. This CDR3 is CASSLGGGTDTQYF. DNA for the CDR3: TGTGCCAGCAGCTTGGGAGGGGGCACAGATACGCAGTATTTT. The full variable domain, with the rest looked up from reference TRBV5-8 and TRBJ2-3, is EAGVTQSPTHLIKTRGQQATLRCSPISGHTSVYWYQQALGLGLQFLLWYDEGEERNRGNFPPRFSGRQFPNYSSELNVNALELEDSALYLCASSLGGGTDTQYFGPGTRLTVL.

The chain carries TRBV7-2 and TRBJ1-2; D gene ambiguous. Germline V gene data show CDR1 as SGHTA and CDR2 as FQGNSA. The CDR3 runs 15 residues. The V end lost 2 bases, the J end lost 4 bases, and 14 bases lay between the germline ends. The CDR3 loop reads CASSLRDPRFYGYTF. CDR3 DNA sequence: TGTGCCAGCAGCTTAAGAGATCCCCGCTTCTATGGCTACACCTTC.

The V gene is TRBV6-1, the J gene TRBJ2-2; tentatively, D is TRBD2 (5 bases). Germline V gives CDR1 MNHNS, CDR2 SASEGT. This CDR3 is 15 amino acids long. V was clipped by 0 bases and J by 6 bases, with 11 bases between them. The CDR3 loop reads CASSEAPLGAGELFF. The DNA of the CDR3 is TGTGCCAGCAGTGAAGCGCCACTAGGAGCCGGGGAGCTGTTTTTT.

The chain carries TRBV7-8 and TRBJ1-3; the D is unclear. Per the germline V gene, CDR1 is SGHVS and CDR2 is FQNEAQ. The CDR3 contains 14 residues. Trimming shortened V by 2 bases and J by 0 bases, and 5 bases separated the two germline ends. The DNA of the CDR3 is TGTGCCAGCAGCTTACAGAGCTCTGGAAACACCATATATTTT. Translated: CASSLQSSGNTIYF.

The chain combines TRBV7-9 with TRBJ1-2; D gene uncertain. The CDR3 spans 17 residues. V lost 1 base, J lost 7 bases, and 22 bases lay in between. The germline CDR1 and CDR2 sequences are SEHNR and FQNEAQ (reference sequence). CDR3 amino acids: CASSLDLLGRRYSGYTF. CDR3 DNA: TGTGCCAGCAGCTTAGATCTTTTGGGAAGGCGCTACTCTGGCTACACCTTC.

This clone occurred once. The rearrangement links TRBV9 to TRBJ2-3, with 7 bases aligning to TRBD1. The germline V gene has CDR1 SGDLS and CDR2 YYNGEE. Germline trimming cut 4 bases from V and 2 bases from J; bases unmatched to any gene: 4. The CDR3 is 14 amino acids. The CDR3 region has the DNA TGTGCCAGCAGCCCCGGACAGGTCACAGATACGCAGTATTTT. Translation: CASSPGQVTDTQYF.

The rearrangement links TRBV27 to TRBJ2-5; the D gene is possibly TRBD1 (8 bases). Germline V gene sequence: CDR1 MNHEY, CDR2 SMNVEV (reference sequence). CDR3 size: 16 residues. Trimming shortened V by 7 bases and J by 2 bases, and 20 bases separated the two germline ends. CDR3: CASKSGGQAIQETQYF. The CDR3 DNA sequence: TGTGCCAGCAAATCGGGGGGACAGGCCATACAAGAGACCCAGTACTTC.

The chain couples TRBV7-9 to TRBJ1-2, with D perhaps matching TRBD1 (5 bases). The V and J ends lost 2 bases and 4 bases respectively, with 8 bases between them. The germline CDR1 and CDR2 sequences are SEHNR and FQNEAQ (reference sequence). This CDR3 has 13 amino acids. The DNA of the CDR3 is TGTGCCAGCAGCTTAAGGCAGGGCTATGGCTACACCTTC. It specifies CASSLRQGYGYTF.

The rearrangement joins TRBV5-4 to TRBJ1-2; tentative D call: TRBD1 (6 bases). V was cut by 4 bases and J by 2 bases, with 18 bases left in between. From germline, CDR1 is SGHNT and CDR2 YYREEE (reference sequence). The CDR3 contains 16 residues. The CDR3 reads CASSPWQGTKNYGYTF. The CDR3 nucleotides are TGTGCCAGCAGCCCCTGGCAGGGGACCAAGAACTATGGCTACACCTTC.

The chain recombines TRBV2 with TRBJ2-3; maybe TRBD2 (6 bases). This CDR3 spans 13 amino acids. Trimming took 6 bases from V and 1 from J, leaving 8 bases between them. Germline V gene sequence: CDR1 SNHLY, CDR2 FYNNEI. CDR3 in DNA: TGTGCCAGCAGCTCGGGGGGCACAGATACGCAGTATTTT. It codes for CASSSGGTDTQYF.